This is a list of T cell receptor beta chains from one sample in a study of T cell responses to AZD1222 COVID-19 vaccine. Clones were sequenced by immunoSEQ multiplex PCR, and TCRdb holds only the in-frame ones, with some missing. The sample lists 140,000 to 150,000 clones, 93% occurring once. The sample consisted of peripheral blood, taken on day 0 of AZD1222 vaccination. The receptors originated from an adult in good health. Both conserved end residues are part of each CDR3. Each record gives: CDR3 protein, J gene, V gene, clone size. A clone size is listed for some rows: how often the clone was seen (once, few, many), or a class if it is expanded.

CASSQWGGEKLFF,TRBJ1-4,TRBV7-9,-
CASSSVGPPEGYTF,TRBJ1-2,TRBV5-1,-
CASSTRQAENSPLHF,TRBJ1-6,TRBV18,-
CASSHYRADGEKLFF,TRBJ1-4,TRBV4-1,-
CASSQAGALSGANVLTF,TRBJ2-6,TRBV2,-
CASSSPSGRDYEQYF,TRBJ2-7,TRBV7-8,-
CASSLAQGARSDEKLFF,TRBJ1-4,TRBV5-1,-
CASSFIPRGRSYEQYF,TRBJ2-7,TRBV27,-
CASSSRENYGYTF,TRBJ1-2,TRBV12-3/TRBV12-4,-
CASSELTGGWVEQYF,TRBJ2-7,TRBV7-9,-
CATSRASGTGPYEQYF,TRBJ2-7,TRBV15,-
CASSLTGLSGNTIYF,TRBJ1-3,TRBV27,-
CASSFGDNSEAFF,TRBJ1-1,TRBV5-1,once
CASSEEIWAAIYEQYF,TRBJ2-7,TRBV6-1,-
CASSPGRAYEQYF,TRBJ2-7,TRBV27,-
CASSPGRGHANEKLFF,TRBJ1-4,TRBV5-1,-
CASSLAQGPLGYGYTF,TRBJ1-2,TRBV7-8,-
CAWRSPEWDQPQHF,TRBJ1-5,TRBV30,-
CASSQEIGREQFF,TRBJ2-1,TRBV4-1,-
CASSVDSNQPQHF,TRBJ1-5,TRBV2,-
CASSQEWAVNEKLFF,TRBJ1-4,TRBV4-1,-
CASSYFSGYQETQYF,TRBJ2-5,TRBV6-2/TRBV6-3,-
CASSLGSGAYNEQFF,TRBJ2-1,TRBV5-1,-
CASSGGETQYF,TRBJ2-5,TRBV5-4,-
CASSLALGVRVDEQYF,TRBJ2-7,TRBV5-6,-
CASRRDFDQPQHF,TRBJ1-5,TRBV6-5,-
CASSVGSSTDTQYF,TRBJ2-3,TRBV10-1,-
CASSIRGTVNTEAFF,TRBJ1-1,TRBV19,-
CASSPQGNGGYTF,TRBJ1-2,TRBV7-6,-
CATSRDGHERGAQYF,TRBJ2-3,TRBV15,-
CSVYRVEGYTF,TRBJ1-2,TRBV29-1,-
CASSGSGRNTGELFF,TRBJ2-2,TRBV7-6,-
CASSSMGGGNQPQHF,TRBJ1-5,TRBV13,-
CASSLSNTGELFF,TRBJ2-2,TRBV27,-
CASSNRAPGGYTF,TRBJ1-2,TRBV12-3/TRBV12-4,-
CASSQDRPGESYEQYF,TRBJ2-7,TRBV4-2,-
CASQRGQGIAKNIQYF,TRBJ2-4,TRBV7-8,-
CASNPGPAPTEAFF,TRBJ1-1,TRBV9,-
CASSRKGDEQFF,TRBJ2-1,TRBV5-1,-
CAWEPAGRLNTEAFF,TRBJ1-1,TRBV30,-
CASRPTGSSGNTIYF,TRBJ1-3,TRBV6-6,-
CASSLDGEDTQYF,TRBJ2-3,TRBV11-2,-
CASKTTSATTYEQYF,TRBJ2-7,TRBV6-5,-
CASSEDRVGYTF,TRBJ1-2,TRBV2,-
CAIALRGRATSNTEAFF,TRBJ1-1,TRBV10-2,-
CASSLDRGGTEAFF,TRBJ1-1,TRBV7-2,-
CASSRRGPPTYEQYF,TRBJ2-7,TRBV18,-
CAWSAAWDGPPYGYTF,TRBJ1-2,TRBV30,-
CASSPEPSGTTTYF,TRBJ2-7,TRBV5-1,-